This entry lists 31 T cell receptor beta chains sequenced from one sample in a study of blood T cell repertoires in COVID-19. Sequencing used immunoSEQ multiplex PCR; TCRdb keeps in-frame clones, though not all of them. The sample carries roughly 250,000 clones, more than 70% recorded once. The material sequenced was peripheral blood. The receptors come from a woman in her thirties or forties who had recovered from COVID-19.

V usage is TRBV7-2 and J usage is TRBJ2-2, with 9 bases aligning to TRBD2. Germline trimming cut 0 bases from V and 6 bases from J; bases unmatched to any gene: 8. CDR1 SGHTA and CDR2 FQGNSA come from the germline V gene. The CDR3 is made up of 17 amino acids. CDR3 sequence (DNA): TGTGCCAGCAGCTTAGCAGGCGGGAGGGCCGTGGCCGGGGAGCTGTTTTTT. It is translated as CASSLAGGRAVAGELFF.

This chain uses TRBV24-1 with TRBJ2-1; TRBD2 is a possible D gene (6 bases). V dropped 4 bases and J dropped 4 bases, with 16 bases sitting between them. Germline lookup yields CDR1 KGHDR and CDR2 SFDVKD. The CDR3 has 16 amino acids. The DNA for the CDR3 is TGTGCCACCAGTGACCCTAACCGGGACTCATACAATGAGCAGTTCTTC. Encoded protein: CATSDPNRDSYNEQFF.

This clone was recorded only once. V usage is TRBV18 and J usage is TRBJ2-6; 8 nucleotides align to TRBD1. V was pared by 3 bases and J by 1 base, with 8 bases of the junction left unmatched. The CDR3 consists of 18 residues. Germline V lookup: CDR1 KGHSH, CDR2 LQKENI. DNA of the CDR3: TGTGCCAGCTCACCCTGGGGACAGGCCTCGTCTGGGGCCAACGTCCTGACTTTC. Protein: CASSPWGQASSGANVLTF.

This clone has just a few counts. DNA of the CDR3: TGTGCTAGTGCCTTGGGACAGGGACCCGGGGAGCTGTTTTTT. This gives the protein CASALGQGPGELFF. This chain joins TRBV12-5 and TRBJ2-2; 9 bases match TRBD1. The CDR3 has 14 amino acids. Looked up from germline, CDR1 is LGHNT and CDR2 is FRNRAP. Trimming took 7 bases from V and 6 from J; bases not matched to a gene: 6.

The J gene is TRBJ1-1, the V gene TRBV2; tentatively, D is TRBD1 (6 bases). Germline-derived CDR1 and CDR2 are SNHLY and FYNNEI. V dropped 4 bases and J dropped 3 bases, with 12 bases sitting between them. The CDR3 covers 14 residues. CDR3 amino acids: CASSGIRGHTEAFF. The CDR3, as DNA: TGTGCCAGCAGTGGGATCAGGGGCCACACTGAAGCTTTCTTT.

V usage is TRBV4-1 and J usage is TRBJ1-4; the D gene is possibly TRBD1 (6 bases). V lost 0 bases and J 4 bases, leaving 21 bases between the germline ends. This CDR3 is 19 amino acids long. CDR1 and CDR2 from the germline V gene are MGHRA and YSYEKL. The CDR3 nucleotides are TGCGCCAGCAGCCAAGATCAGGGGACTACCAGTGGGCTTAATGAAAAACTGTTTTTT. Its protein product is CASSQDQGTTSGLNEKLFF.

This chain uses TRBV19 with TRBJ1-5, with D unclear. Germline V gives CDR1 LNHDA, CDR2 SQIVND (reference sequence). The CDR3 is made up of 13 amino acids. Trimming took 3 bases from V and 4 from J, leaving 7 bases between them. The CDR3 spells CASSIGPNQPQHF. The CDR3 DNA sequence: TGTGCCAGTAGTATTGGGCCAAATCAGCCCCAGCATTTT.

This chain joins TRBV24-1 and TRBJ2-4; 9 bases are shared with TRBD1. The CDR3 loop spans 20 amino acids. The germline V gene encodes CDR1 KGHDR and CDR2 SFDVKD. J gave up 0 bases and V 0 bases, and 11 bases lay outside the gene matches. The DNA for the CDR3 is TGTGCCACCAGTGATTTGAGGGACAGGGTTCTCAATCTAGCCAAAAACATTCAGTACTTC. It translates to CATSDLRDRVLNLAKNIQYF.

The chain employs TRBV24-1 and TRBJ2-1, with TRBD2 as a possible D gene (6 bases). The germline V and J ends were trimmed by 4 bases and 8 bases, with 20 bases remaining between them. Germline V gene sequence: CDR1 KGHDR, CDR2 SFDVKD. The CDR3 covers 16 residues. The CDR3 is CATSDQGGGLAYEQFF. As DNA, the CDR3 is TGTGCCACCAGTGACCAGGGAGGAGGGCTAGCGTATGAGCAGTTCTTC.

CDR3 region: CASSLNRVGEKLFF. In nucleotides, the CDR3 is TGTGCCAGCAGCTTAAACAGGGTCGGGGAAAAACTGTTTTTT. The V and J genes are TRBV7-2 and TRBJ1-4; the D gene is possibly TRBD1 (6 bases). Germline loops: CDR1 SGHTA, CDR2 FQGNSA. The CDR3 sequence is 14 residues long. Trimming cost V 2 bases and J 8 bases, with 12 bases left between them. Together with reference TRBV7-2 and TRBJ1-4, the CDR3 gives the full variable domain: GAGVSQSPSNKVTEKGKDVELRCDPISGHTALYWYRQSLGQGLEFLIYFQGNSAPDKSGLPSDRFSAERTGGSVSTLTIQRTQQEDSAVYLCASSLNRVGEKLFFGSGTQLSVL.

This chain links TRBV7-2 with TRBJ2-3, with 13 bases matching TRBD2. CDR3 size: 17 residues. Germline CDR1 and CDR2: SGHTA and FQGNSA. J gave up 2 bases and V 3 bases, and 5 bases lay outside the gene matches. CDR3 protein: CASSFRTSGSPTDTQYF. DNA for the CDR3: TGTGCCAGCAGCTTCCGGACTAGCGGGAGCCCCACAGATACGCAGTATTTT.

The chain couples TRBV6-6 to TRBJ1-2, with D unresolved. The CDR3 is made up of 13 amino acids. CDR1 and CDR2 from the germline V gene are MNHNY and SVGAGI (reference sequence). V was cut by 6 bases and J by 5 bases, with 13 bases left in between. The CDR3, as DNA: TGTGCCAGCAGCTCCGTAGGAGGGTATGGCTACACCTTC. It is translated as CASSSVGGYGYTF.

The V gene is TRBV23-1, the J gene TRBJ2-1, with D possibly matching TRBD2 (6 bases). TRBV23-1 falls under the ORF class, with uncertain function. V lost 7 bases and J lost 14, with 15 bases in between. This CDR3 is built from 11 residues. The CDR3, as DNA: TGCGCCAGCATTTTCCCGGGAGAGAAGTTCTTC. It yields the protein CASIFPGEKFF.

The chain combines TRBV30 with TRBJ2-7; 7 bases fit TRBD1. CDR3 length: 14 residues. J gave up 4 bases and V 3 bases, and 9 bases lay outside the gene matches. CDR1 is GTSNPN, CDR2 SVGIG, per germline (reference sequence). The CDR3 coding sequence is TGTGCCTGGAGCCTTAGGACAGGAAGATACGAGCAGTACTTC. Its protein product is CAWSLRTGRYEQYF.

This sequence joins TRBV2 and TRBJ1-6; the match to TRBD1 covers 8 bases. Unmatched junction bases numbered 1, after V lost 3 bases and J lost 6 bases. CDR3 length: 14 residues. Germline-derived CDR1 and CDR2 are SNHLY and FYNNEI. The CDR3 sequence: CASSEGQANSPLHF. DNA of the CDR3: TGTGCCAGCAGTGAGGGACAGGCTAATTCACCCCTCCACTTT.

The genes are TRBV12-3 or TRBV12-4 and TRBJ2-5; a weak D match, TRBD2 (5 bases). CDR3 size: 13 residues. The V end was cut by 6 bases, the J end by 5 bases, with 13 bases between. In DNA, the CDR3 is TGTGCCAGCAGAACAAGCCCGGGGGAGACCCAGTACTTC. Translation: CASRTSPGETQYF.

The CDR3 bases are TGTGCTAGTGGACTATCTTGGACAGGGGGTGGGACCGGGGAGCTGTTTTTT. Residues: CASGLSWTGGGTGELFF. The genes are TRBV12-5 and TRBJ2-2; the match to TRBD1 covers 10 bases. The V segment lost 6 bases and the J segment 5 bases; nucleotides outside the gene matches: 12. This CDR3 comprises 17 residues. The V gene's germline CDR1 is LGHNT and CDR2 FRNRAP.

V usage is TRBV19 and J usage is TRBJ2-7; TRBD1 aligns across 9 bases. The germline gives CDR1 LNHDA, CDR2 SQIVND (reference sequence). The CDR3 is made up of 13 amino acids. V trimming: 4 bases; J trimming: 6 bases; junction bases outside the gene matches: 4. The CDR3 here is CASSTRQGVEQYF. CDR3 in DNA: TGTGCCAGTAGTACTCGACAGGGGGTCGAGCAGTACTTC.

This chain uses TRBV7-9 with TRBJ2-7, with TRBD2 identical over 10 bases. Germline CDR1 SEHNR, CDR2 FQNEAQ (reference sequence). CDR3 length equals 15 residues. With 1 base clipped from V and 5 bases from J, the junction kept 5 bases outside the gene matches. CDR3 DNA: TGTGCCAGCAGCTTAGTGGCTAGCGGGAGCCACGAGCAGTACTTC. This sequence encodes CASSLVASGSHEQYF.

The table lists this clone with a count of one. This chain connects TRBV6-2 or TRBV6-3 to TRBJ2-7, with 8 bases lining up with TRBD1. J lost 1 base, V lost 0 bases, and 5 bases had no gene match. Germline assignment: CDR1 MNHEY and CDR2 SVGEGT. The CDR3 spans 16 residues. The CDR3, as DNA: TGTGCCAGCAGTTACTCAGGAGGGACAGGATCCTACGAGCAGTACTTC. Translated: CASSYSGGTGSYEQYF.

The rearrangement links TRBV3-1 (or the pseudogene TRBV3-2) to TRBJ2-5; tentative D call: TRBD2 (6 bases). V shed 7 bases and J shed 5 bases, with 17 bases lying between them. CDR1 is LGHDT, CDR2 YNNKEL, per germline (reference sequence). The CDR3 has 14 amino acids. CDR3 bases: TGTGCCAGCACCCTCGCGGAGGGGAGGGAGACCCAGTACTTC. Its protein product is CASTLAEGRETQYF.

V gene TRBV7-8 combines with J gene TRBJ1-1; TRBD1 matches at 11 bases. The CDR3 runs 14 residues. J was trimmed by 7 bases and V by 5 bases; bases with no gene match: 6. CDR1 and CDR2 from the germline V gene are SGHVS and FQNEAQ. CDR3 region: CASSRGTGGFEAFF. The DNA for the CDR3 is TGTGCCAGCAGCCGAGGGACAGGGGGTTTTGAAGCTTTCTTT. The variable domain in full, with the rest retrieved from reference TRBV7-8 and TRBJ1-1, is GAGVSQSPRYKVAKRGQDVALRCDPISGHVSLFWYQQALGQGPEFLTYFQNEAQLDKSGLPSDRFFAERPEGSVSTLKIQRTQQEDSAVYLCASSRGTGGFEAFFGQGTRLTVV.

This clone occurred a few times. This rearrangement joins TRBV18 to TRBJ1-2; possibly TRBD1 for D (5 bases). The germline CDR1 and CDR2 sequences are KGHSH and LQKENI. V dropped 2 bases and J dropped 0 bases, with 10 bases sitting between them. The CDR3 spans 15 residues. For the CDR3, the DNA is TGTGCCAGCTCACCAAGGGGTCCCTCTAACTATGGCTACACCTTC. Protein: CASSPRGPSNYGYTF.

The chain recombines TRBV27 with TRBJ1-4; the D gene is possibly TRBD1 (6 bases). The CDR3 totals 16 residues. The V gene's germline CDR1 is MNHEY and CDR2 SMNVEV (reference sequence). Trimming took 5 bases from V and 0 from J, leaving 13 bases between them. CDR3 DNA sequence: TGTGCCAGCAGTCTGCCTAACAGGGCAACTAATGAAAAACTGTTTTTT. Translated: CASSLPNRATNEKLFF.

The chain uses TRBV3-1 (or the pseudogene TRBV3-2) and TRBJ2-7; D uncertain. This CDR3 has 14 amino acids. Per germline, CDR1 LGHDT and CDR2 YNNKEL (reference sequence). Trimming took 4 bases from V and 6 from J, leaving 16 bases between them. The CDR3 loop is CASSPNTNNGEQYF. The CDR3 DNA is TGTGCCAGCAGCCCCAACACTAACAACGGCGAGCAGTACTTC.

The CDR3 DNA sequence: TGTGCCAGTAGTACCGGGAATAATAATTCACCCCTCCACTTT. Amino acids: CASSTGNNNSPLHF. This sequence joins TRBV19 and TRBJ1-6; the D is unclear. CDR1 LNHDA and CDR2 SQIVND come from the germline V gene (reference sequence). The CDR3 is made up of 14 amino acids. Trimming took off 4 bases at V and 5 bases at J, with 9 bases between the two ends. Based on the CDR3 plus reference TRBV19 and TRBJ1-6, the full variable domain is DGGITQSPKYLFRKEGQNVTLSCEQNLNHDAMYWYRQDPGQGLRLIYYSQIVNDFQKGDIAEGYSVSREKKESFPLTVTSAQKNPTAFYLCASSTGNNNSPLHFGNGTRLTVT.

The rearrangement uses TRBV11-3 and TRBJ2-5, with D perhaps TRBD2 (6 bases). CDR3 size: 14 residues. The V end was cut by 4 bases, the J end by 5 bases, with 14 bases between. Per germline, CDR1 SGHNT and CDR2 YENEEA. CDR3 sequence (DNA): TGTGCCAGCAGCTCCACTAGCTACAGGGAGACCCAGTACTTC. This encodes CASSSTSYRETQYF.

The chain combines TRBV28 with TRBJ2-7; 7 positions agree with TRBD1. Losses at the gene ends were 3 bases for V and 0 bases for J; bases not matched to a gene: 8. The CDR3 spans 16 residues. The germline CDR1 and CDR2 sequences are MDHEN and SYDVKM. In DNA, the CDR3 is TGTGCCAGCAGTTTCCCCCGACAGGGAGTCTCCTACGAGCAGTACTTC. This translates into CASSFPRQGVSYEQYF.

The gene calls are TRBV18 and TRBJ1-2; the match to TRBD1 covers 11 bases. The CDR3 has 14 residues. The germline V gene encodes CDR1 KGHSH and CDR2 LQKENI. V lost 4 bases and J lost 8; bases outside the gene matches: 6. CDR3 sequence (DNA): TGTGCCAGCTCACAGGACAGGGGGCCTGACGGCTACACCTTC. Its protein is CASSQDRGPDGYTF.

The chain employs TRBV19 and TRBJ2-2; a weak D match, TRBD2 (6 bases). Germline CDR1 and CDR2: LNHDA and SQIVND (reference sequence). The CDR3 spans 12 residues. V was cut by 5 bases and J by 5 bases, with 6 bases left in between. The CDR3 DNA is TGTGCCAGTAGTCGGGGGACCGGGGAGCTGTTTTTT. The encoded protein is CASSRGTGELFF.

The chain joins TRBV5-1 to TRBJ1-4; D unclear. Looked up from germline, CDR1 is SGHRS and CDR2 is YFSETQ. The CDR3 has 14 residues. V lost 6 bases and J 0 bases, leaving 9 bases between the germline ends. The CDR3 DNA reads TGCGCCAGCAAATGGGCCGCAACTAATGAAAAACTGTTTTTT. Protein product: CASKWAATNEKLFF.